These T cell receptor beta chains were read from a single sample in a study of regulatory T cells in long-lasting Graves disease. TCRdb fed the multiplex PCR reads into MiXCR, producing one record per CDR3 protein. Altogether 450,000 to 700,000 distinct CDR3 sequences are present, roughly 12% being singletons, with the ten largest covering 8.5% to 10%. These data were likewise used in another study, on T cells in Graves' hyperthyroidism and ophthalmopathy.

Sequencing was performed on peripheral blood mononuclear cells (PBMCs), taken at new diagnosis, from a patient treated with antithyroid drugs. These receptors were obtained from a young man with Graves disease. CDR3s include the opening cysteine and the closing phenylalanine or tryptophan. A D gene is named only where the DNA matches it firmly. Size is stated for part of the rows, as once, few or many counts, or as a class when the clone is expanded.

size: many; J: TRBJ2-2; D: NA; V: TRBV12-3/TRBV12-4; CDR3: CASTLTVTNTGELFF; DNA: TGTGCCAGCACCTTGACAGTAACGAACACCGGGGAGCTGTTTTTT
size: many; J: TRBJ1-2; D: TRBD1; V: TRBV28; CDR3: CASSLTGTGELSYGYTF; DNA: TGTGCCAGCAGTTTAACCGGGACAGGGGAATTAAGCTATGGCTACACCTTC
size: many; J: TRBJ2-7; D: TRBD2; V: TRBV13; CDR3: CASSPTSRSYEQYF; DNA: TGTGCCAGCAGCCCGACTAGCCGCTCCTACGAGCAGTACTTC
size: many; J: TRBJ2-7; D: NA; V: TRBV20-1; CDR3: CRATRGGYEQYF; DNA: TGCAGGGCGACTAGAGGCGGCTACGAGCAGTACTTC
size: many; J: TRBJ2-3; D: NA; V: TRBV6-9; CDR3: CASSWRSADTQYF; DNA: TGTGCCAGCAGTTGGCGCTCAGCAGATACGCAGTATTTT
size: many; J: TRBJ2-1; D: TRBD2; V: TRBV15; CDR3: CATSRDRAGVAGGSNEQFF; DNA: TGTGCCACCAGCAGAGACCGCGCGGGGGTAGCGGGAGGTTCTAATGAGCAGTTCTTC
size: few; J: TRBJ1-2; D: NA; V: TRBV20-1; CDR3: CSAGQFLVVNYGYTF; DNA: TGCAGTGCTGGGCAATTCTTAGTAGTAAACTATGGCTACACCTTC
size: many; J: TRBJ2-2; D: TRBD2; V: TRBV12-3/TRBV12-4; CDR3: CASSSRLAANTGELFF; DNA: TGTGCCAGCAGTTCCAGACTAGCGGCGAACACCGGGGAGCTGTTTTTT
size: few; J: TRBJ2-3; D: NA; V: TRBV13; CDR3: CASSPSGVPTQYF; DNA: TGTGCCAGCAGCCCCTCGGGGGTACCTACGCAGTATTTT
size: many; J: TRBJ2-7; D: NA; V: TRBV9; CDR3: CASSSPEGEAYEQYF; DNA: TGTGCCAGCAGCTCCCCTGAGGGGGAAGCCTACGAGCAGTACTTC
size: few; J: TRBJ2-2; D: TRBD2; V: TRBV18; CDR3: CASSPPGREYTGELFF; DNA: TGTGCCAGCTCACCACCGGGGCGGGAGTACACCGGGGAGCTGTTTTTT
size: many; J: TRBJ2-7; D: TRBD2; V: TRBV14; CDR3: CASRVAGAYEQYF; DNA: TGTGCCAGCAGAGTAGCGGGAGCCTACGAGCAGTACTTC
size: few; J: TRBJ2-7; D: TRBD2; V: TRBV10-3; CDR3: CVAGGPLPDEQYF; DNA: TGTGTAGCGGGGGGCCCCTTACCCGACGAGCAGTACTTC
size: NA; J: TRBJ2-3; D: TRBD2; V: TRBV5-4; CDR3: CASSSPREADTQYF; DNA: TGTGCCAGCAGCTCCCCGCGGGAGGCAGATACGCAGTATTTT
size: few; J: TRBJ2-1; D: NA; V: TRBV14; CDR3: CASSQEIGEQFF; DNA: TGTGCCAGCAGCCAAGAAATAGGTGAGCAGTTCTTC
size: NA; J: TRBJ2-2; D: TRBD2; V: TRBV20-1; CDR3: CSAPARLAPGELFF; DNA: TGCAGTGCTCCGGCTAGACTAGCTCCCGGGGAGCTGTTTTTT
size: NA; J: TRBJ2-1; D: TRBD2; V: TRBV20-1; CDR3: CSARVGLAGRNEQFF; DNA: TGCAGTGCTAGAGTTGGACTAGCGGGACGCAATGAGCAGTTCTTC
size: NA; J: TRBJ2-7; D: NA; V: TRBV7-8; CDR3: CASSQWGESGEQYF; DNA: TGTGCCAGCAGCCAATGGGGAGAATCGGGCGAGCAGTACTTC
size: NA; J: TRBJ1-1; D: NA; V: TRBV9; CDR3: CASSVEFQGTEAFF; DNA: TGTGCCAGCAGCGTAGAATTCCAGGGCACTGAAGCTTTCTTT
size: NA; J: TRBJ2-7; D: TRBD2; V: TRBV29-1; CDR3: CSVRGTGRASYEQYF; DNA: TGCAGCGTTAGGGGTACCGGGAGGGCCTCTTACGAGCAGTACTTC